This T cell receptor beta chain was profiled in a study of blood T cells in healthy people across ages. Then a second PCR, running about 6 to 12 cycles, was carried out with a sample-barcoded 5' primer and a J-beta primer mix. Every sample gave at least 2.5 million paired-end reads containing CDR3. From the 5' RACE reads, TCRdb called clonotypes with MiXCR, one entry per CDR3 protein. This table holds fewer than 1,000,000 distinct CDR3 sequences, about 42% found once. Each donor's blood draw was around 10 milliliters of peripheral blood. A remark on this clonotype: Its antigen is as yet unknown. Given a much more abundant clone one base away, this may be a read error.

Per germline, CDR1 MDHEN and CDR2 SYDVKM. The CDR3 consists of 14 residues. General study results and limits: Long-lived donors had more naive CD4+ cells and higher diversity than aged donors. Getting older went along with TCR beta diversity per million T cells dropping roughly linearly.

The sequenced sample consisted of blood. This TCR was sampled from an elderly man in good health. The chain uses TRBV28 and TRBJ2-7; D call uncertain. CDR3 sequence reads: CASREVGTSYGQYF. The DNA of the CDR3 is TGTGCCAGCAGAGAGGTCGGTACCTCCTACGGGCAGTACTTC.